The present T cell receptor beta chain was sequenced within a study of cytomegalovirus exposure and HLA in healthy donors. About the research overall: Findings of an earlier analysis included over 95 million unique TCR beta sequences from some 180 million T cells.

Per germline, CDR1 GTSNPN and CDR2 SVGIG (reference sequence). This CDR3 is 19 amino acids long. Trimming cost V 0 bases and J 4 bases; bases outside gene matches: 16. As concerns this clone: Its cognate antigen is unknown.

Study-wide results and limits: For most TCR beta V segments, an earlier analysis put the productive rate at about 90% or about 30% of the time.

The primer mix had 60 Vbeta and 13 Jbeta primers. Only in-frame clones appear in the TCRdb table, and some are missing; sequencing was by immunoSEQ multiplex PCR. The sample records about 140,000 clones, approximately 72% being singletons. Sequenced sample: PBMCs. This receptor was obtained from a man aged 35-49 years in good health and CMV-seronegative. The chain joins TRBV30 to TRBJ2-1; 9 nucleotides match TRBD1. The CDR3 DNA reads TGTGCCTGGAGTGTTAGCCATCTTACAGGGGGCCCCAAGTACAATGAGCAGTTCTTC. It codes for CAWSVSHLTGGPKYNEQFF. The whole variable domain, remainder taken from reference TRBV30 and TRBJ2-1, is SQTIHQWPATLVQPVGSPLSLECTVEGTSNPNLYWYRQAAGRGLQLLFYSVGIGQISSEVPQNLSASRPQDRQFILSSKKLLLSDSGFYLCAWSVSHLTGGPKYNEQFFGPGTRLTVL.